This TCR beta chain came from a study of blood T cell repertoires in COVID-19. Across the whole study: Samples came from the United States, Italy and Spain, spanning acute and convalescent COVID-19. In each case, the material was cDNA or gDNA derived from T cells, B-cell-depleted T cells, or PBMCs.

Seattle cases were enrolled at active infection and followed longitudinally. Trimming removed 5 bases at V and 4 bases at J, with 20 bases between. The CDR3 length is 16 residues. Germline V CDR1 and CDR2: SGHTA, FQGTGA. Per the authors' pipeline: Researchers report that nucleated cell counts were estimated from reference gene primer amplification. Profiling relied on immunoSEQ multiplex PCR, and the TCRdb table lists in-frame clones only, not all of them. D and trimming were read from the DNA, whereas the V and J calls and clone size are those reported in that table. The data hold some 240,000 clones, with 90% observed a single time.

This chain links TRBV7-3 with TRBJ1-1; D is ambiguous. The sequence came from a woman aged 60 to 75 with COVID-19, enrolled during active disease. Sequenced material: peripheral blood. CDR3 sequence (DNA): TGTGCCAGCAGCCCGGCGCAGGTCACCTTGGGCACTGAAGCTTTCTTT. This sequence encodes CASSPAQVTLGTEAFF. The variable domain in full, with the rest retrieved from reference TRBV7-3 and TRBJ1-1, is GAGVSQTPSNKVTEKGKYVELRCDPISGHTALYWYRQSLGQGPEFLIYFQGTGAADDSGLPNDRFFAVRPEGSVSTLKIQRTERGDSAVYLCASSPAQVTLGTEAFFGQGTRLTVV.